This TCR beta chain was documented in a study of blood T cell repertoires in COVID-19. The V gene's germline CDR1 is LNHDA and CDR2 SQIVND (reference sequence). The V gene end was trimmed by 10 bases and the J gene end by 1 base; junction bases not matched to a gene: 8. The CDR3 is 14 residues long. Libraries were prepared by immunoSEQ multiplex PCR; TCRdb keeps only in-frame clonotypes and omits some of them. The sample contains approximately 180,000 clones, over 60% of which appear only once. This sequence originates from a woman aged 70 to 79 with acute or convalescent COVID-19. Sequencing was done on a sample of peripheral blood. V is TRBV19 and J is TRBJ2-7; 9 bases agree with TRBD2. The CDR3 spells CATRSAGGSYEQYF. In nucleotides, the CDR3 is TGTGCCACCCGATCGGCGGGAGGGTCCTACGAGCAGTACTTC. Filled out from reference TRBV19 and TRBJ2-7, the complete variable domain reads DGGITQSPKYLFRKEGQNVTLSCEQNLNHDAMYWYRQDPGQGLRLIYYSQIVNDFQKGDIAEGYSVSREKKESFPLTVTSAQKNPTAFYLCATRSAGGSYEQYFGPGTRLTVT.